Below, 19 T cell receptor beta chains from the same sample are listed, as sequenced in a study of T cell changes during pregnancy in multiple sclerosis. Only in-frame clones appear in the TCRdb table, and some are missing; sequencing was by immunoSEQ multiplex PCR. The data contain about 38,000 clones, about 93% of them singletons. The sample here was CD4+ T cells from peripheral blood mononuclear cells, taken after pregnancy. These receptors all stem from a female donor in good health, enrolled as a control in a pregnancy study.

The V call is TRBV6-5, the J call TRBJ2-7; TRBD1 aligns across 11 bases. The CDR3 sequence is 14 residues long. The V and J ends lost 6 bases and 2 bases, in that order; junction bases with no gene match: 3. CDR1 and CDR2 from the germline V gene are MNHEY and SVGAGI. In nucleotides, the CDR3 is TGTGCCAGCAGGCCGGGACAGGGGGCCTACGAGCAGTACTTC. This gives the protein CASRPGQGAYEQYF.

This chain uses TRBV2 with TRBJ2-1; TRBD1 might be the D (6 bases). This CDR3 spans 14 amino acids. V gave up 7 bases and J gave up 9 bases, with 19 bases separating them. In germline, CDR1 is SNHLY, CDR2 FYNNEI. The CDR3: CASMAGAPRGEQFF. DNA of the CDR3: TGTGCCAGCATGGCAGGGGCGCCCAGGGGTGAGCAGTTCTTC.

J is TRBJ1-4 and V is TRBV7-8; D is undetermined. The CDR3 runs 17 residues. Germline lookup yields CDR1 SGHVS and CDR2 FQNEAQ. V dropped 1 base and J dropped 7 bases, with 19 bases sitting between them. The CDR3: CASSLGRPPVWSEKLFF. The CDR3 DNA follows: TGTGCCAGCAGCTTAGGAAGACCCCCCGTTTGGAGTGAAAAACTGTTTTTT.

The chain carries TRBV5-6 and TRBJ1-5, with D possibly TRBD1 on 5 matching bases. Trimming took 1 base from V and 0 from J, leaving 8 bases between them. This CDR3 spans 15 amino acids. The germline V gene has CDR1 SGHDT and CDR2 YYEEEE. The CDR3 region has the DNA TGTGCCAGCAGCTTGCGGGGGTCTAGCAATCAGCCCCAGCATTTT. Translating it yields CASSLRGSSNQPQHF.

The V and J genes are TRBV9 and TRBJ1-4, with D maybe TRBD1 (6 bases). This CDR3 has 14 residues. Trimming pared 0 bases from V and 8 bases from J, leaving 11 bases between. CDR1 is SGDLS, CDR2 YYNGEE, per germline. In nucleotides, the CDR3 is TGTGCCAGCAGCGTAGATGCAGGGGACGAAAAACTGTTTTTT. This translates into CASSVDAGDEKLFF.

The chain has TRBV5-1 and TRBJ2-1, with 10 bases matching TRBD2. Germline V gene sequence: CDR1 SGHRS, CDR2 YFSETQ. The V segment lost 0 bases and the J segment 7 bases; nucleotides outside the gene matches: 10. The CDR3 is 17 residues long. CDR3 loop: CASSLEGGAGGRNEQFF. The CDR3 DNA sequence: TGCGCCAGCAGCTTGGAAGGGGGAGCGGGAGGGAGGAATGAGCAGTTCTTC.

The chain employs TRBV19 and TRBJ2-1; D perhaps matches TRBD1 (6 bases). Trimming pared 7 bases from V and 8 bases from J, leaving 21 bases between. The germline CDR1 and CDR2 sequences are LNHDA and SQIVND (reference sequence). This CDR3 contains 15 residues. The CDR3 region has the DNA TGTGCCAGTACCCTGGACAGTGTATTTCCCGATGAGCAGTTCTTC. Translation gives CASTLDSVFPDEQFF.

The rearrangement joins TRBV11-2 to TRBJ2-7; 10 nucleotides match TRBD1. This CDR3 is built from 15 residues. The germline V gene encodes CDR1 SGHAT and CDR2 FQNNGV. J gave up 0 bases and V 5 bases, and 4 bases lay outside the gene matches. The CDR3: CASSRGQGLSYEQYF. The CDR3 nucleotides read TGTGCCAGCAGCCGGGGACAGGGGCTCTCCTACGAGCAGTACTTC.

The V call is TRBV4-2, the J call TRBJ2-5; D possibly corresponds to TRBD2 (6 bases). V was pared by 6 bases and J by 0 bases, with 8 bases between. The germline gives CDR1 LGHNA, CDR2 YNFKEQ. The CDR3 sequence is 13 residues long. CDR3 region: CASSSGDQETQYF. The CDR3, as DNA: TGTGCCAGCAGTTCGGGGGACCAAGAGACCCAGTACTTC.

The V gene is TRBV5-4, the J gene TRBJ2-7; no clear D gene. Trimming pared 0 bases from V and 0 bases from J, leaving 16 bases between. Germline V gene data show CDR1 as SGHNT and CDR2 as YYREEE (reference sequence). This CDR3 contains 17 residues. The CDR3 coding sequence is TGTGCCAGCAGCTTGGCCGGCGGCAGTTCAATCTCCTACGAGCAGTACTTC. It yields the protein CASSLAGGSSISYEQYF.

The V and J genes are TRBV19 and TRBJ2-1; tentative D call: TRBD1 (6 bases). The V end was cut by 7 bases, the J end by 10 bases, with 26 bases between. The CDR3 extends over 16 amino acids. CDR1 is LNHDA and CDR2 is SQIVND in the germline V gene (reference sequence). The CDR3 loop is CASTPRAGVNLGEQFF. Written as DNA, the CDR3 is TGTGCCAGTACCCCGAGGGCAGGGGTTAACCTAGGGGAGCAGTTCTTC.

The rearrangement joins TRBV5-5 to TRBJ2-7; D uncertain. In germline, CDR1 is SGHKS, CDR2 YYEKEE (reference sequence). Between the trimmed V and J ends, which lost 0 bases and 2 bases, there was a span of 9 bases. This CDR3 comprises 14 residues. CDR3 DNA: TGTGCCAGCAGCTTGGTTCAGAGGCCCTACGAGCAGTACTTC. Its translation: CASSLVQRPYEQYF.

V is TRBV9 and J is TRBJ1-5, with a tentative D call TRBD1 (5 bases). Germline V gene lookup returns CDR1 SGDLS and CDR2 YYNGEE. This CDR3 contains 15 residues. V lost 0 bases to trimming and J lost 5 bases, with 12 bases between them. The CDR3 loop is CASSVVPGPDQPQHF. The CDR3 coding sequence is TGTGCCAGCAGCGTAGTTCCAGGGCCGGATCAGCCCCAGCATTTT.

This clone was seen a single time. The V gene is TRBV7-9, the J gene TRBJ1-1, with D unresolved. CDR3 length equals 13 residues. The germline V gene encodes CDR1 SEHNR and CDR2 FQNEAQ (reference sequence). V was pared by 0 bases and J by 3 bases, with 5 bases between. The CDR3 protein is CASSLAGDTEAFF. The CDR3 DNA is TGTGCCAGCAGCTTAGCCGGGGACACTGAAGCTTTCTTT.

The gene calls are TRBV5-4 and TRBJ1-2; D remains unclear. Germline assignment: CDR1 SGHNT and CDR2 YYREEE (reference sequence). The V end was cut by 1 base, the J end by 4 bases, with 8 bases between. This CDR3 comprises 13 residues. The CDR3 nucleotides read TGTGCCAGCAGCTTGCCTCCCTTCTATGGCTACACCTTC. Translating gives CASSLPPFYGYTF.

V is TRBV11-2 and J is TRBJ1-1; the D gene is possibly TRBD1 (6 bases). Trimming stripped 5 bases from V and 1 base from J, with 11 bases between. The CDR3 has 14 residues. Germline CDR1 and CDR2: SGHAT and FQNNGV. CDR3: CASSPTGSNTEAFF. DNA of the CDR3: TGTGCCAGCAGCCCGACAGGATCGAACACTGAAGCTTTCTTT.

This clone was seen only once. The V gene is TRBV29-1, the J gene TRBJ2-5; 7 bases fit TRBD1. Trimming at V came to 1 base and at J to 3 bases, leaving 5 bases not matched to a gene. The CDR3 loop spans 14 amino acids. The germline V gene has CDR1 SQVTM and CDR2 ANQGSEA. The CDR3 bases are TGCAGCGTTGAAGGGACAGGCGTGAAAGAGACCCAGTACTTC. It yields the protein CSVEGTGVKETQYF. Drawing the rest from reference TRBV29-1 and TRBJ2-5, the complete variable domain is SAVISQKPSRDICQRGTSLTIQCQVDSQVTMMFWYRQQPGQSLTLIATANQGSEATYESGFVIDKFPISRPNLTFSTLTVSNMSPEDSSIYLCSVEGTGVKETQYFGPGTRLLVL.

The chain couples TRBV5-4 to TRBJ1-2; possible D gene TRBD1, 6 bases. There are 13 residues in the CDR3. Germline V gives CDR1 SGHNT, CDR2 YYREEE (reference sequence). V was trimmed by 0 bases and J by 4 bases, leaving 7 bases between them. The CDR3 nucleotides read TGTGCCAGCAGCTTGGTGGACAGCTATGGCTACACCTTC. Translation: CASSLVDSYGYTF.

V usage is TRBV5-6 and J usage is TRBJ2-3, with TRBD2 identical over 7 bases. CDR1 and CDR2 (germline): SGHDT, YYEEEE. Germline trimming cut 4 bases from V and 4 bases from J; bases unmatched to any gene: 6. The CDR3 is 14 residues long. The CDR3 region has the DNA TGTGCCAGCAGCCAAGGACTAGTCTCAGATACGCAGTATTTT. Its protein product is CASSQGLVSDTQYF.